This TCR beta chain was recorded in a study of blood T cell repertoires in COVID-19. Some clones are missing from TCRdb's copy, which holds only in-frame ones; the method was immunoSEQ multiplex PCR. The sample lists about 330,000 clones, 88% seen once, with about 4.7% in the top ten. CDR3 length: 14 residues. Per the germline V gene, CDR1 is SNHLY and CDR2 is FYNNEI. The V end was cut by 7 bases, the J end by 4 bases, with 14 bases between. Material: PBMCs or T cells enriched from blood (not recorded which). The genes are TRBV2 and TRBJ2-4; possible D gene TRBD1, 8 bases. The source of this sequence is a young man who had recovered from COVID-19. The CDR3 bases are TGTGCCAGCAACCTACAGGGGGGGAAAAACATTCAGTACTTC. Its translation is CASNLQGGKNIQYF.